This record covers a single T cell receptor beta chain. The antigen is not known. The time point is: persistent/refractory GD, antithyroid drugs over 5 years with positive TRAb. PBMC-derived RNA was used for the TCR library. An endocrinology unit in Xi'an, China, supplied the patients. The V and J ends lost 3 bases and 2 bases, in that order; junction bases with no gene match: 10. The CDR3 is made up of 15 amino acids. Per germline, CDR1 SQVTM and CDR2 ANQGSEA. The source of the sample is a study of regulatory T cells in long-lasting Graves disease. Both iRepertoire HTBI primers and Arm-PCR of CDR3 regions were used to build the TCR beta libraries. TCRdb re-derived calls from the multiplex PCR reads in MiXCR, one entry per CDR3 protein. The top ten hold roughly 20% of the sample, which has roughly 400,000 distinct CDR3 sequences, less than 25% seen once. Findings of the study overall: Patients whose Graves' disease persisted exhibited lower TCR diversity than those newly diagnosed. Only a small sample size was used, which may have cut accuracy.

This chain connects TRBV29-1 to TRBJ2-7, with 7 nucleotides matching TRBD1. The TCR comes from a female donor with Graves disease. This sample comprised peripheral blood mononuclear cells (PBMCs), obtained when the disease was refractory, from a patient treated with antithyroid drugs. The CDR3 loop is CSVEFRDRRAYEQYF. The CDR3 coding sequence is TGCAGCGTTGAGTTTAGGGACAGACGAGCCTACGAGCAGTACTTC.